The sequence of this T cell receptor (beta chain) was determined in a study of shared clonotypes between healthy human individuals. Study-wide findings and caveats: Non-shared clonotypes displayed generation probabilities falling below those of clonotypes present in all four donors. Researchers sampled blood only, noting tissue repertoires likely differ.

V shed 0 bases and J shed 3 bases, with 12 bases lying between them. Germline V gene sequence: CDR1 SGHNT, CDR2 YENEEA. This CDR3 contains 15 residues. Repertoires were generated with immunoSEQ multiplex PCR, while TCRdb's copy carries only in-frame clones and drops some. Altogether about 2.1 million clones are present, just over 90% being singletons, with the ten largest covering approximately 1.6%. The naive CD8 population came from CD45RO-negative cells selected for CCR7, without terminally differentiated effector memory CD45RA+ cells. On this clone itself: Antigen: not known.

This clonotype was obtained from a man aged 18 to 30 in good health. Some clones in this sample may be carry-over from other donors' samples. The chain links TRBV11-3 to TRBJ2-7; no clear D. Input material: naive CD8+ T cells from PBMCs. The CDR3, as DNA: TGTGCCAGCAGCTTAGAATTCAATCCCCTCTACGAGCAGTACTTC. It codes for CASSLEFNPLYEQYF. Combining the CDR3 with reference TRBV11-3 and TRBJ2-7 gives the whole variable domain EAGVVQSPRYKIIEKKQPVAFWCNPISGHNTLYWYLQNLGQGPELLIRYENEEAVDDSQLPKDRFSAERLKGVDSTLKIQPAELGDSAVYLCASSLEFNPLYEQYFGPGTRLTVT.